This section outlines one T cell receptor beta chain sequence together with its context. These data belong to a study of blood T cell repertoires in COVID-19. This CDR3 has 14 residues. Germline CDR1 and CDR2: SGHAT and FQNNGV. The V and J ends lost 3 bases and 6 bases, in that order; junction bases with no gene match: 6. Using immunoSEQ multiplex PCR, the repertoire was profiled, and TCRdb retains in-frame clones only, with some absent. The sample lists 310,000 or so clones, roughly nine tenths occurring once. This receptor was obtained from a woman in her forties or fifties who had recovered from COVID-19. The chain links TRBV11-2 to TRBJ2-7; 9 bases agree with TRBD2. What was sequenced was peripheral blood. CDR3 coding DNA: TGTGCCAGCAGCTTGTTAGCGGGAGAAGGCGAGCAGTACTTC. Protein product: CASSLLAGEGEQYF.